Listed below are T cell receptor beta chains from one sample, sequenced in a study of blood T cells in healthy people across ages. Via MiXCR, TCRdb re-called the 5' RACE reads, giving one row per CDR3 protein. The sample contains about 800,000 distinct CDR3 sequences, approximately 25% of which appear only once. The same data also went into a second study, on T cells of mothers and their children.

Sequencing was done on a sample of blood. These TCRs come from a boy aged 5-17 years in good health. CDR3s leave out the opening cysteine and the closing phenylalanine or tryptophan. Each record gives: V gene, clone size, CDR3 protein. A row's size may be missing; if present it is once, few, many or a size class.

>TRBV4-2|few
ASSHPRSGGPKDTQY
>TRBV11-2|many
ASSLVRGSYEQY
>TRBV20-1|NA
SAQGQPEQETQH
>TRBV27|NA
ASSSGVAGVGTDTQY
>TRBV15|NA
ATSRDLGQPKEGYT
>TRBV28|few
ASSFSLFTDFYEQY
>TRBV9|NA
ASSAWTSGSVFYNEQF
>TRBV27|NA
ASSLGGAVDTQY
>TRBV28|few
ASSLEGAEQH
>TRBV6-2/TRBV6-3|NA
ASSYTWYEQF
>TRBV5-5|NA
ASSSHLTGRGYGYT
>TRBV4-3|few
ASSQWEGQNIQY
>TRBV7-2|NA
ASSLEKGSTNEKLF
>TRBV7-9|NA
ASSWGFQETQY
>TRBV12-3/TRBV12-4|NA
ASRSTGVNEKLF
>TRBV20-1|NA
SARLAGEEQY
>TRBV2|few
ASTGHGTAYNEQF
>TRBV27|NA
ASSFWDSTYEQY
>TRBV9|NA
ASSPRPGLALGEQY
>TRBV7-9|NA
ASSSEAGGLKETQY
>TRBV28|NA
ASSLSGTSGTYEQY
>TRBV6-2/TRBV6-3|NA
ASSPGQILNQPQH
>TRBV5-1|NA
ASSQGWDTEAF
>TRBV7-2|few
ASTRGGGTDTQY
>TRBV7-9|NA
ASSPRGTPQETQY
>TRBV12-5|NA
ASGNPTGEAF
>TRBV6-6|NA
ASGNRITSGNTIY
>TRBV7-2|few
ASSGLGSSSYEQY
>TRBV29-1|NA
SLGLSGGVNEQF
>TRBV29-1|NA
SVEEDQKYNEQF
>TRBV20-1|NA
SARDLWIQGYT
>TRBV28|few
AILRDRGYEQY
>TRBV7-2|NA
ASSVAGPVYEQY
>TRBV7-3|many
ASSLTSGSTGELF
>TRBV5-4|NA
ASSLGSSGVNEQF
>TRBV18|few
ASSPSGTDYGYT
>TRBV7-3|NA
ASSPMGTGDYGYT
>TRBV9|NA
ASSPGDLTEAF
>TRBV7-2|NA
ASSLATEYEQY
>TRBV30|NA
AWKVFSGADEAF